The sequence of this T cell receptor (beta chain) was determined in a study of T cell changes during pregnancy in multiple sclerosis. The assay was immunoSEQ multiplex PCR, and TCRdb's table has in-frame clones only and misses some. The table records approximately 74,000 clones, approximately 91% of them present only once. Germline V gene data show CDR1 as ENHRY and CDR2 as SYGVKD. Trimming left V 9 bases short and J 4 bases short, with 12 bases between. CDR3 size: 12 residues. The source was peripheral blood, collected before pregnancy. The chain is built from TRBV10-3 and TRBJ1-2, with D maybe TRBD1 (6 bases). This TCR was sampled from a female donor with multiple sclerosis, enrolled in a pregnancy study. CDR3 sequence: CAIPGTSYGYTF. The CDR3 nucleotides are TGTGCCATACCAGGGACAAGCTATGGCTACACCTTC.